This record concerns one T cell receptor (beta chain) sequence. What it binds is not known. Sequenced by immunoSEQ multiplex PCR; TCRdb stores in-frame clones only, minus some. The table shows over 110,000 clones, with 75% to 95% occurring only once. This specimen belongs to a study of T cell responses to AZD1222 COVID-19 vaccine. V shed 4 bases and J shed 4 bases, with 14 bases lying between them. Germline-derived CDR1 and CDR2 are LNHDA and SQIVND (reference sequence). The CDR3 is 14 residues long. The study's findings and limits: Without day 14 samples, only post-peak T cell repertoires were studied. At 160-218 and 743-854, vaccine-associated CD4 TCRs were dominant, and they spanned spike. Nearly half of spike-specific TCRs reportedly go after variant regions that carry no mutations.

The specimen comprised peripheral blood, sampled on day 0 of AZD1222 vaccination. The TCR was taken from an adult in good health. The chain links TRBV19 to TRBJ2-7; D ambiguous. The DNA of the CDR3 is TGTGCCAGTAGTACCTTAGACAAGCTTTACGAGCAGTACTTC. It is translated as CASSTLDKLYEQYF.